This T cell receptor beta chain was identified during a study of Ad26.COV2.S vaccination and SARS-CoV-2 variants. Study-wide background: Participant was drawn from the COV1001 Ad26.COV2.S trial arm. The study gave Ad26.COV2.S intramuscularly, once or twice 56 days apart.

Treatment denoted: roughly 19 received Ad26.COV2.S at low or high dose, single or two shots; roughly five received placebo; per-sample allocation not given. Repertoires come from day 63 after the first vaccine or placebo injection. V lost 3 bases and J 4 bases, leaving 9 bases between the germline ends. CDR1 MNHEY and CDR2 SMNVEV come from the germline V gene (reference sequence). The CDR3 consists of 14 residues. The method was immunoSEQ multiplex PCR; TCRdb's version includes in-frame clones alone and lacks a portion of them. The sample records approximately 350,000 clones, about four fifths being singletons. Turning to this clone: Its antigen is unidentified.

Overall study results and limits: Ad26.COV2.S recipients had broader spike-specific TCRs (P = 0.0014). Reportedly, spike-specific CD8+ and CD4+ T cell responses achieved substantial breadth once vaccination had taken place.

V is TRBV27 and J is TRBJ2-2; the D gene could be TRBD1 or TRBD2 (5 bases each). The TCR was taken from a person aged 18-65 years who received the Ad26.COV2.S COVID-19 vaccine or a placebo. The sample here was peripheral blood, taken in a trial of Ad26.COV2.S vaccine versus placebo. Here the CDR3 DNA reads TGTGCCAGCAGTTTTGGGGGAAGCACCGGGGAGCTGTTTTTT. Residues: CASSFGGSTGELFF.